Shown below are 22 T cell receptor beta chains from a single sample sequenced in a study of T cell repertoires in cytomegalovirus infection. TCRdb fed the reads into MiXCR, producing one record per CDR3 protein. The sample carries nearly 650,000 distinct CDR3 sequences, 20% to 25% recorded once. The sequenced sample was CD8+ T cells from PBMCs. These receptors were taken from a human donor in good health (CMV status not recorded). Some clones in this sample may be carry-over from other donors' samples.

This clonotype was counted only a few times. The gene calls are TRBV9 and TRBJ2-3, with 14 bases fitting TRBD2. The V and J ends lost 3 bases and 5 bases, in that order; junction bases with no gene match: 8. The CDR3 is 17 amino acids. Per the germline V gene, CDR1 is SGDLS and CDR2 is YYNGEE. In nucleotides, the CDR3 is TGTGCCAGCAGCGCCCGACTAGCGGGGGGGCGAAGAGATACGCAGTATTTT. It specifies CASSARLAGGRRDTQYF.

The chain couples TRBV20-1 to TRBJ2-1; 10 nucleotides align to TRBD2. The CDR3 has 13 amino acids. CDR1 DFQATT and CDR2 SNEGSKA come from the germline V gene (reference sequence). The trim removed 8 bases at V and 3 bases at J, leaving 4 bases unmatched. As DNA, the CDR3 is TGCAGTTTCCTAGCGGGGGACTACAATGAGCAGTTCTTC. Encoded protein: CSFLAGDYNEQFF.

The V call is TRBV7-2, the J call TRBJ2-5; 10 bases are a match to TRBD2. V trimming: 2 bases; J trimming: 1 base; junction bases outside the gene matches: 4. This CDR3 has 16 residues. Germline V CDR1 and CDR2: SGHTA, FQGNSA. The CDR3: CASSLKAGGLQETQYF. The CDR3 nucleotides are TGTGCCAGCAGCTTAAAAGCGGGGGGGCTCCAAGAGACCCAGTACTTC.

This chain uses TRBV20-1 with TRBJ2-5, with D possibly being TRBD2 (6 bases). Germline CDR1 and CDR2: DFQATT and SNEGSKA (reference sequence). This CDR3 is built from 17 residues. Trimming pared 2 bases from V and 1 base from J, leaving 20 bases between. This CDR3 is CSARPLGGDDLQETQYF. The CDR3 region has the DNA TGCAGTGCTAGACCTTTGGGCGGGGACGACCTCCAAGAGACCCAGTACTTC.

CDR3 DNA: TGTGCCAGCAGCTCAACGGGGGGGCTGGACACAGATACGCAGTATTTT. Translating gives CASSSTGGLDTDTQYF. The chain joins TRBV11-3 to TRBJ2-3, with 8 bases matching TRBD2. CDR3 length: 16 amino acids. V shed 4 bases and J 2 bases; nucleotides not matched to a gene: 8. Germline CDR1 SGHNT, CDR2 YENEEA. The entire variable domain, with the rest obtained from reference TRBV11-3 and TRBJ2-3, is as follows: EAGVVQSPRYKIIEKKQPVAFWCNPISGHNTLYWYLQNLGQGPELLIRYENEEAVDDSQLPKDRFSAERLKGVDSTLKIQPAELGDSAVYLCASSSTGGLDTDTQYFGPGTRLTVL.

This clonotype occurred many times. J is TRBJ2-7 and V is TRBV7-6; 7 positions agree with TRBD1. This CDR3 has 14 amino acids. Germline CDR1 reads SGHVS; CDR2 reads FNYEAQ. Germline trimming cut 5 bases from V and 2 bases from J; bases unmatched to any gene: 6. The CDR3 region is CASSPGTDPYEQYF. The CDR3 coding sequence is TGTGCCAGCAGCCCTGGGACAGACCCCTACGAGCAGTACTTC.

Worth noting for this clonotype: This may come from a read error, since a much larger clone is one base off. CDR3 loop: CASSFHGQGRDTQYF. DNA for the CDR3: TGTGCCAGCAGCTTCCACGGACAGGGGAGGGACACCCAGTACTTC. The chain couples TRBV7-6 to TRBJ2-5, with 9 nucleotides matching TRBD1. V was pared by 3 bases and J by 8 bases, with 10 bases of the junction left unmatched. CDR3 length: 15 amino acids. Germline V gene sequence: CDR1 SGHVS, CDR2 FNYEAQ.

The rearrangement links TRBV14 to TRBJ2-1; no clear D. Germline V gene lookup returns CDR1 SGHDN and CDR2 FVKESK. V was clipped by 4 bases and J by 4 bases, with 14 bases between them. There are 15 residues in the CDR3. CDR3 DNA: TGTGCCAGCAGCCCTAAAGGCCGACCGTACAATGAGCAGTTCTTC. Protein sequence: CASSPKGRPYNEQFF.

This clonotype was picked up many times. The J gene is TRBJ2-3, the V gene TRBV7-8; 8 bases agree with TRBD2. The CDR3 is made up of 15 amino acids. CDR1 is SGHVS, CDR2 FQNEAQ, per germline. J was trimmed by 3 bases and V by 4 bases; bases with no gene match: 6. CDR3 sequence reads: CASSSSGGRTDTQYF. CDR3 DNA sequence: TGTGCCAGCAGCTCGAGCGGGGGTAGGACAGATACGCAGTATTTT.

The chain recombines TRBV29-1 with TRBJ1-2, with D possibly being TRBD1 (6 bases). Germline V gene sequence: CDR1 SQVTM, CDR2 ANQGSEA. This CDR3 region has 14 residues. Trimming took off 0 bases at V and 8 bases at J, with 16 bases between the two ends. The CDR3 loop is CSVEDRGGQGGYTF. DNA for the CDR3: TGCAGCGTTGAAGATCGGGGGGGGCAAGGGGGCTACACCTTC.

This CDR3 reads CASTPDSHEQFF. For the CDR3, the DNA is TGTGCCAGCACCCCGGACAGCCATGAGCAGTTCTTC. The J gene is TRBJ2-1, the V gene TRBV6-2 or TRBV6-3; TRBD1 might be the D (6 bases). V lost 7 bases and J lost 8, with 12 bases in between. The CDR3 extends over 12 amino acids. In germline, CDR1 is MNHEY, CDR2 SVGEGT.

This clonotype was detected many times. V usage is TRBV12-3 or TRBV12-4 and J usage is TRBJ2-2, with D possibly being TRBD1 or TRBD2 (5 bases each). V was pared by 7 bases and J by 4 bases, with 19 bases between. This CDR3 is 16 amino acids long. In nucleotides, the CDR3 is TGTGCCAGCACCATACGGGGCAGGGCCCGCACCGGGGAGCTGTTTTTT. Amino acid sequence: CASTIRGRARTGELFF.

V gene TRBV23-1 combines with J gene TRBJ2-7; maybe TRBD2 (5 bases). TRBV23-1 is labeled an ORF, and its function is uncertain. V was shortened by 10 bases and J by 6 bases, with 22 bases between the two germline ends. The CDR3 is 14 amino acids. CDR3 sequence (DNA): TGCGCCACCCTGACCGAATGGCGCCGGGGCGAGCAGTACTTC. This sequence encodes CATLTEWRRGEQYF.

This clonotype is a singleton in its sample. The rearrangement joins TRBV6-2 or TRBV6-3 to TRBJ2-3; a possible D gene is TRBD1 (5 bases). V was clipped by 4 bases and J by 3 bases, with 14 bases between them. In germline, CDR1 is MNHEY, CDR2 SVGEGT. CDR3 length equals 15 residues. The CDR3 spells CASSSSRVLTDTQYF. Here the CDR3 DNA reads TGTGCCAGCAGTTCCAGCAGGGTCCTAACAGATACGCAGTATTTT.

This clonotype was recorded a few times. The chain joins TRBV20-1 to TRBJ2-1; 10 positions agree with TRBD1. Losses at the gene ends were 5 bases for V and 3 bases for J; bases not matched to a gene: 10. Germline V gene sequence: CDR1 DFQATT, CDR2 SNEGSKA (reference sequence). The CDR3 is 16 amino acids. CDR3 residues: CSASKGQGGNYNEQFF. DNA of the CDR3: TGCAGTGCTTCTAAAGGACAGGGGGGTAACTACAATGAGCAGTTCTTC.

This clonotype has more than one count but fewer than ten. As DNA, the CDR3 is TGCGCCAGCAGCCAGGATAGGGGCGTCTCTGGGGCCAACGTCCTGACTTTC. Translating it yields CASSQDRGVSGANVLTF. The chain carries TRBV4-1 and TRBJ2-6; D is possibly TRBD1 (5 bases). The length of the CDR3 is 17 residues. CDR1 and CDR2 from the germline V gene are MGHRA and YSYEKL. V was trimmed by 3 bases and J by 0 bases, leaving 12 bases between them.

The chain carries TRBV6-5 and TRBJ1-2; D remains unclear. This CDR3 has 14 amino acids. CDR1 is MNHEY, CDR2 SVGAGI, per germline. Trimming took 0 bases from V and 6 from J, leaving 11 bases between them. The DNA for the CDR3 is TGTGCCAGCAGTTACTCGGACCGGTATGATGGCTACACCTTC. It codes for CASSYSDRYDGYTF.

The genes are TRBV6-1 and TRBJ2-3; 9 bases map to TRBD1. Germline lookup yields CDR1 MNHNS and CDR2 SASEGT. The V segment lost 0 bases and the J segment 8 bases; nucleotides outside the gene matches: 6. This CDR3 is 15 amino acids long. The CDR3 spells CASSEAGTGQATQYF. The CDR3 nucleotides read TGTGCCAGCAGTGAAGCGGGGACAGGGCAGGCTACGCAGTATTTT.

The chain joins TRBV2 to TRBJ2-1; the match to TRBD2 covers 9 bases. The CDR3 loop spans 15 amino acids. With 6 bases clipped from V and 6 bases from J, the junction kept 9 bases outside the gene matches. CDR1 is SNHLY and CDR2 is FYNNEI in the germline V gene. CDR3 DNA: TGTGCCAGCAGCGGGCCCCTAGCGGGGCTCAATGAGCAGTTCTTC. Its translation is CASSGPLAGLNEQFF.

This clonotype has only a few counts. The chain joins TRBV7-9 to TRBJ1-1; 10 bases align to TRBD1. The J segment lost 3 bases and the V segment lost 5 bases, leaving 6 bases of the junction unmatched. The V gene's germline CDR1 is SEHNR and CDR2 FQNEAQ (reference sequence). This CDR3 has 15 amino acids. As DNA, the CDR3 is TGTGCCAGCAGCCCTCCGACAGGGGGCGACACTGAAGCTTTCTTT. Protein product: CASSPPTGGDTEAFF. The entire variable domain, with the rest obtained from reference TRBV7-9 and TRBJ1-1, is as follows: DTGVSQNPRHKITKRGQNVTFRCDPISEHNRLYWYRQTLGQGPEFLTYFQNEAQLEKSRLLSDRFSAERPKGSFSTLEIQRTEQGDSAMYLCASSPPTGGDTEAFFGQGTRLTVV.

The V gene is TRBV6-2 or TRBV6-3, the J gene TRBJ2-5, with D possibly TRBD2 on 6 matching bases. This CDR3 is built from 15 residues. The germline CDR1 and CDR2 sequences are MNHEY and SVGEGT. V was shortened by 0 bases and J by 1 base, with 9 bases between the two germline ends. The CDR3 region has the DNA TGTGCCAGCAGTTACTCGCGGGACGGCCAAGAGACCCAGTACTTC. Protein product: CASSYSRDGQETQYF.

This clonotype has a handful of counts. CDR3 protein: CASSLWGGGTDTQYF. CDR3 nucleotide sequence: TGTGCCAGCAGCTTATGGGGGGGCGGCACAGATACGCAGTATTTT. The gene calls are TRBV7-2 and TRBJ2-3, with D maybe TRBD2 (7 bases). The germline gives CDR1 SGHTA, CDR2 FQGNSA. Trimming removed 2 bases at V and 1 base at J, with 10 bases between. The CDR3 runs 15 residues.